This entry features one TCR beta chain sequence. The entry originates in a study of T-cell reconstitution after alpha-beta-depleted transplantation in children. The TCRbeta library was prepared with unique molecular identifiers. One entry per CDR3 protein results from TCRdb running MiXCR on the PCR reads. The sample yields more than 250,000 distinct CDR3 sequences, 9.5% to 10% seen once. V dropped 0 bases and J dropped 9 bases, with 10 bases sitting between them. CDR3 length: 13 residues. Germline CDR1 is SGHRS and CDR2 is YFSETQ. This TCR was recovered from a human donor who donated a stem cell graft to a child with SCID. Sequencing was performed on PBMCs from the stem cell graft donor, taken from the stem cell graft. The rearrangement uses TRBV5-1 and TRBJ2-1; D may be TRBD1 (6 bases). The CDR3 spells CASSLAGVGEQFF. The CDR3 DNA is TGCGCCAGCAGCTTGGCAGGGGTCGGTGAGCAGTTCTTC.